This TCR beta chain derives from a study of CD8 T cell repertoires and HIV-1 epitope variants. For the study at large: T cells were stimulated with Twenty-five Gag and Nef peptides separately. Study-wide results and caveats: Most of the nine antigen-specific clonotypes appeared cross-reactive to autologous or escape variants. About five clonotypes recognized Nef KF9, one HW9, none TAALDMSHF.

The germline V gene has CDR1 MNHEY and CDR2 SMNVEV (reference sequence). This CDR3 comprises 15 residues. V dropped 3 bases and J dropped 6 bases, with 15 bases sitting between them. About this clone: Its target is unknown.

Only in-frame clones appear in the TCRdb table, and some are missing; sequencing was by immunoSEQ multiplex PCR. The sample lists several thousand clones, around 64% seen once, with around 46% in the top ten. Material: cultured CD8+ T cells derived from PBMCs. The genes are TRBV27 and TRBJ2-1; D is undetermined. The sequence derives from a male donor with HIV. Here the CDR3 DNA reads TGTGCCAGCAGTTTCGGCGACCCCCGCATCAATGAGCAGTTCTTC. Translation gives CASSFGDPRINEQFF.